This is a list of T cell receptor beta chains from one sample in a study of blood T cell repertoires in COVID-19. Method: immunoSEQ multiplex PCR; TCRdb's copy keeps in-frame clones and lacks some. In the table there are 200,000 to 300,000 clones, approximately 90% of which are singletons. The sample taken for sequencing was PBMCs or T cells enriched from blood (not recorded which). The receptor set was obtained from a woman aged 30 to 39 with acute COVID-19. CDR3s include the opening cysteine and the closing phenylalanine or tryptophan. A D gene is named only where the DNA matches it firmly. Some rows have no size entry. The others give once, few or many, or a class for an expanded clone.

.	TRBV6-5	once	TRBJ1-1	TGTGCCAGCAGAGGACAGAACACTGAAGCTTTCTTT	CASRGQNTEAFF
TRBD1	TRBV6-5	.	TRBJ1-1	TGTGCCAGCAGCGAGGACAGGTTGAACACTGAAGCTTTCTTT	CASSEDRLNTEAFF
.	TRBV13	.	TRBJ2-7	TGTGCCAGCAGCTTGGCCCGGGGGGCGGAATTCTCCGAGCAGTACTTC	CASSLARGAEFSEQYF
.	TRBV7-9	once	TRBJ2-1	TGTGCCAGCAGCCCCGCCCCCCGGGACACGCCATACAATGAGCAGTTCTTC	CASSPAPRDTPYNEQFF
.	TRBV5-4	.	TRBJ1-2	TGTGCCAGCAGCTTGACGACTTATGGCTACACCTTC	CASSLTTYGYTF
.	TRBV3-1/TRBV3-2	once	TRBJ2-4	TGTGCCAGCAGCCCCGGGACATGGGGCGTCATTCAGTACTTC	CASSPGTWGVIQYF
.	TRBV29-1	.	TRBJ2-6	TGCAGCGTTGAAGTCTCCTCTGGGGCCAACGTCCTGACTTTC	CSVEVSSGANVLTF
.	TRBV4-1	.	TRBJ1-4	TGCGCCAGCAGCCAAGAGGGGGGGGCATTAAGGGAAAAACTGTTTTTT	CASSQEGGALREKLFF
TRBD2	TRBV2	.	TRBJ2-5	TGTGCCAGCAGTCTTAGCGGGGCCCAAGAGACCCAGTACTTC	CASSLSGAQETQYF
.	TRBV6-5	.	TRBJ1-3	TGTGCCAGCAGTAACCCAGGGATCGGAAACACCATATATTTT	CASSNPGIGNTIYF
.	TRBV2	.	TRBJ1-1	TGTGCCACTGGGGCAGGGGAGGGGACTGAAGCTTTCTTT	CATGAGEGTEAFF
.	TRBV10-3	.	TRBJ2-1	TGTGCCATCAGTGAGGGGAAGGGGAACAATGAGCAGTTCTTC	CAISEGKGNNEQFF
TRBD1	TRBV4-3	.	TRBJ1-2	TGCGCCAGCAGCCGTACATATGGGACAGGGACGGCAAACTATGGCTACACCTTC	CASSRTYGTGTANYGYTF
.	TRBV12-5	.	TRBJ1-4	TGTGCTAGTGGTTTGACCACCACTCGTGAAAAACTGTTTTTT	CASGLTTTREKLFF
.	TRBV12-3/TRBV12-4	.	TRBJ1-5	TGTGCCAGCGGTCGATCGGGGCCCCAGCATTTT	CASGRSGPQHF
.	TRBV2	.	TRBJ2-2	TGTGCCAGCGGCGGGAACACCGGGGAGCTGTTTTTT	CASGGNTGELFF
TRBD1	TRBV5-1	.	TRBJ1-5	TGCGCCAGCCGACACGGGACAGACAATCAGCCCCAGCATTTT	CASRHGTDNQPQHF
TRBD1	TRBV11-3	.	TRBJ2-2	TGTGCCAGCAGCCCAACTGGGGGGACAGGGATGTCCACCGGGGAGCTGTTTTTT	CASSPTGGTGMSTGELFF
TRBD1	TRBV18	.	TRBJ2-7	TGTGCCAGCTCACCACCCGGACAGGGCTCCTACGAGCAGTACTTC	CASSPPGQGSYEQYF
.	TRBV7-8	few	TRBJ1-3	TGTGCCAGCAGCCCGAGAAGAACAGACCTCACTGGAAACACCATATATTTT	CASSPRRTDLTGNTIYF
TRBD2	TRBV18	once	TRBJ2-1	TGTGCCAGCTCACCGGCGAGTGGGGGAGGGCGTACAATGAAGCAGTTCTTC	CASSPASGGGRTMKQFF